A selection of T cell receptor beta chains follows, all from one sample in a study of T cells after somatic rescue of genetic block. The assay was immunoSEQ multiplex PCR, and TCRdb's table has in-frame clones only and misses some. The sample contains about 110,000 clones, 75% to 95% of which appear only once. Sequenced: peripheral blood mononuclear cells (PBMCs). These receptors originate from a woman aged 18-29 years. CDR3s include the opening cysteine and the closing phenylalanine or tryptophan. The D gene is left open where the match is weak. Clone size is given for some rows only: seen once, a few or many times, or a class if the clone is expanded.

v_gene,j_gene,abundance,d_gene,CDR3aa,CDR3nt
TRBV15,TRBJ2-7,.,TRBD1,CATLGQGATYEQYF,TGTGCCACGTTGGGACAGGGGGCTACCTACGAGCAGTACTTC
TRBV28,TRBJ1-2,.,.,CASSVGDYGYTF,TGTGCCAGCAGTGTAGGGGACTATGGCTACACCTTC
TRBV7-2,TRBJ2-3,.,TRBD1,CASSPGTGSTDTQYF,TGTGCCAGCAGCCCCGGGACAGGGAGCACAGATACGCAGTATTTT
TRBV6-5,TRBJ2-5,.,.,CASSTQAQHETQYF,TGTGCCAGCAGTACTCAGGCGCAGCACGAGACCCAGTACTTC
TRBV19,TRBJ2-2,.,TRBD2,CASSSGSGGARTGELFF,TGTGCCAGTAGTAGTGGTAGCGGGGGGGCGCGTACCGGGGAGCTGTTTTTT
TRBV30,TRBJ1-1,.,.,CAWSSGGSTEAFF,TGTGCCTGGAGTTCGGGGGGGAGCACTGAAGCTTTCTTT
TRBV4-1,TRBJ1-5,few,TRBD1,CASSQEQTGLHQPQHF,TGCGCCAGCAGCCAAGAACAGACAGGGCTGCATCAGCCCCAGCATTTT
TRBV6-8,TRBJ2-4,.,.,CASGGAGNIQYF,TGTGCCAGCGGGGGGGCAGGGAACATTCAGTACTTC
TRBV6-6,TRBJ1-6,.,.,CASGLAGGADSPLHF,TGTGCCAGCGGCCTTGCGGGGGGGGCAGATTCACCCCTCCACTTT
TRBV5-4,TRBJ2-5,.,TRBD1,CASSLALTGGSETQYF,TGTGCCAGCAGCTTGGCCCTGACAGGGGGCAGCGAGACCCAGTACTTC
TRBV6-5,TRBJ2-7,.,.,CASRPGHKSYEQYF,TGTGCCAGCAGACCGGGACATAAATCCTACGAGCAGTACTTC